These T cell receptor beta chains were read from a single sample in a study of T cells expressing NK-cell markers. TCRdb reprocessed the 5' RACE reads and keeps a single row for each CDR3 protein, giving no DNA. The ten most abundant clones cover about 12% of a sample with over 120,000 distinct CDR3 sequences. The sequencing input was blood T cells: a sorted CD56 or NKG2C T cell subset, CD4+ or CD8+ T cells, or bulk PBMC T cells (not recorded which). Receptors were obtained from a man younger than 35 in good health. Both conserved end residues are part of each CDR3.

j_call,v_call,cdr3_aa
TRBJ2-7,TRBV20-1,CSARAGATYEQYF
TRBJ2-5,TRBV7-2,CASTLAEGIQETQYF
TRBJ1-3,TRBV6-5,CASSYHFATDTIYF
TRBJ2-3,TRBV6-1,CASSAKAGLGDTQYF
TRBJ2-2,TRBV4-1,CASSQDRGRGGELFF
TRBJ2-3,TRBV7-2,CASSFHDSTDTQYF
TRBJ1-2,TRBV5-5,CASSLVTADLYGYTF
TRBJ1-2,TRBV3-1,CASSDRQDSPRGYGYTF
TRBJ2-5,TRBV19,CASSIFGWETQYF
TRBJ1-3,TRBV29-1,CSVWGSSGNTIYF
TRBJ1-1,TRBV19,CASTPGVGTEAFF
TRBJ1-2,TRBV6-1,CASSGPGGEGYGYTF
TRBJ1-6,TRBV7-9,CASSFGSYNSPLHF
TRBJ2-3,TRBV7-8,CASSLLSGSTDTQYF
TRBJ2-7,TRBV7-6,CASSLDRGSSGEQYF
TRBJ2-3,TRBV25-1,CASSAPGERETSDTQYF
TRBJ1-2,TRBV12-3/TRBV12-4,CASSSILPKQGARYGYTF
TRBJ1-2,TRBV27,CASSFSGERGYTF
TRBJ2-2,TRBV7-9,CASGEGTRYPGELFF
TRBJ2-3,TRBV24-1,CATSDLSSLFATDTQYF
TRBJ1-1,TRBV19,CASSMWDMNTEAFF
TRBJ1-5,TRBV7-9,CASSLGPGSNQPQHF
TRBJ2-5,TRBV27,CASGGFETQYF
TRBJ2-1,TRBV5-1,CASSLVTPGQIYNEQFF
TRBJ2-3,TRBV14,CASSQEPGVDTQYF
TRBJ2-1,TRBV7-7,CASSARADSYNEQFF
TRBJ2-7,TRBV7-2,CASSYQGPSYEQYF
TRBJ1-1,TRBV7-6,CASSLGTFEAFF
TRBJ2-3,TRBV5-1,CASTVSSADTQYF
TRBJ2-1,TRBV20-1,CSARDIPRSEQFF
TRBJ2-7,TRBV5-4,CASSPDRGREEQYF
TRBJ2-5,TRBV29-1,CSPWTEDETQYF
TRBJ2-3,TRBV16,CASSQWKPNLEDTQYF
TRBJ1-6,TRBV20-1,CSARQGPLSSYNSPLHF
TRBJ2-3,TRBV27,CASSSPARGTDTQYF
TRBJ2-2,TRBV4-1,CASSPLGPYTGELFF
TRBJ1-1,TRBV5-1,CASSLAVVEEAFF
TRBJ2-3,TRBV11-3,CASSTWERGGTDTQYF